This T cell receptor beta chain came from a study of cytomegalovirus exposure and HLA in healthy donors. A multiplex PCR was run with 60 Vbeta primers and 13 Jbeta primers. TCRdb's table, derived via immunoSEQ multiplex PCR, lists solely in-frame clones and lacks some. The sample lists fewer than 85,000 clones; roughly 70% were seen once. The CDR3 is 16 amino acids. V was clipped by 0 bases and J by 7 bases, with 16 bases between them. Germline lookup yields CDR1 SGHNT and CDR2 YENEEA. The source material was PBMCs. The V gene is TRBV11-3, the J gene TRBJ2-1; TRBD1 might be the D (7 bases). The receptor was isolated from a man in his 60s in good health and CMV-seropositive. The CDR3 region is CASSLDQGGAGNEQFF. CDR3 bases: TGTGCCAGCAGCTTAGATCAGGGGGGAGCTGGGAATGAGCAGTTCTTC.